These T cell receptor beta chains were read from a single sample in a study of neoadjuvant nivolumab and ipilimumab in lung cancer. Some clones are missing from TCRdb's copy, which holds only in-frame ones; the method was immunoSEQ multiplex PCR. The table records about 18,000 clones, 75% to 85% of them present only once. Here the sequenced sample was tumor tissue, taken after neoadjuvant nivolumab, alone or with ipilimumab, at or shortly before surgery. These receptors were collected from an adult with non-small cell lung cancer. Each CDR3 is given with its conserved first and last residue. D genes are given only for firm matches. Clone size is stated in some rows and not others, as once, few, many or a class when expanded.

NA	TRBV4-2	NA	15	TRBJ2-1	CASSAKGDDYNEQFF	TGTGCCAGCAGCGCTAAGGGAGATGATTACAATGAGCAGTTCTTC
once	TRBV14	NA	15	TRBJ1-1	CASSQVGRPNTEAFF	TGTGCCAGCAGCCAAGTTGGGCGCCCGAACACTGAAGCTTTCTTT
NA	TRBV2	NA	14	TRBJ2-3	CASSPGPNTDTQYF	TGTGCCAGCAGCCCCGGGCCGAACACAGATACGCAGTATTTT
NA	TRBV4-2	TRBD2	15	TRBJ2-1	CASSGTSGRHNEQFF	TGTGCCAGCAGCGGGACTAGCGGGAGGCACAATGAGCAGTTCTTC
NA	TRBV6-5	NA	16	TRBJ2-1	CASSLQTGTSYNEQFF	TGTGCCAGCAGTTTGCAAACAGGGACCTCCTACAATGAGCAGTTCTTC
NA	TRBV2	NA	14	TRBJ1-1	CASSVRPMNTEAFF	TGTGCCAGCAGTGTACGGCCAATGAACACTGAAGCTTTCTTT
NA	TRBV7-3	NA	13	TRBJ2-6	CASSGPGANVLTF	TGTGCCAGCAGCGGGCCTGGGGCCAACGTCCTGACTTTC
once	TRBV6-5	NA	12	TRBJ1-2	CASRDTNYGYTF	TGTGCCAGCCGGGACACAAACTATGGCTACACCTTC
NA	TRBV18	NA	12	TRBJ1-1	CASSPGGAEAFF	TGTGCCAGCTCACCGGGGGGGGCTGAAGCTTTCTTT
NA	TRBV18	TRBD1	16	TRBJ2-2	CASSPSGTGNTGELFF	TGTGCCAGCTCACCGTCCGGGACAGGGAACACCGGGGAGCTGTTTTTT
NA	TRBV9	NA	18	TRBJ2-7	CASSVATEWQNKTAEQYF	TGTGCCAGCAGCGTAGCTACTGAGTGGCAGAATAAGACGGCCGAGCAGTACTTC
NA	TRBV5-4	TRBD2	14	TRBJ2-7	CASSSRLATYEQYF	TGTGCCAGTTCCAGCCGACTAGCGACCTACGAGCAGTACTTC
NA	TRBV4-3	NA	16	TRBJ2-1	CASSQGSDFRTNEQFF	TGCGCCAGCAGCCAAGGATCCGACTTTAGGACCAATGAGCAGTTCTTC
NA	TRBV5-5	NA	17	TRBJ2-7	CASSLRETGVSSYEQYF	TGTGCCAGCAGCTTGCGGGAAACAGGTGTAAGTTCCTACGAGCAGTACTTC
NA	TRBV13	NA	12	TRBJ1-2	CASSLRAAGYTF	TGTGCCAGCAGCTTAAGGGCGGCCGGCTACACCTTC
NA	TRBV9	TRBD2	15	TRBJ2-7	CASSANPAGVYEQYF	TGTGCCAGCAGCGCGAACCCAGCGGGGGTTTACGAGCAGTACTTC
NA	TRBV29-1	NA	13	TRBJ1-2	CSVVGDRIYGYTF	TGCAGCGTTGTCGGCGACAGGATCTATGGCTACACCTTC
NA	TRBV5-4	NA	11	TRBJ2-1	CASQGYNEQFF	TGTGCCAGCCAAGGGTACAATGAGCAGTTCTTC
NA	TRBV19	TRBD1	17	TRBJ1-1	CASSKGKGAFLNTEAFF	TGTGCCAGTAGTAAAGGAAAGGGGGCCTTTCTGAACACTGAAGCTTTCTTT
NA	TRBV11-1	TRBD2	14	TRBJ2-7	CASSRTSLAYEQYF	TGTGCCAGCAGTCGGACTAGCTTGGCCTACGAGCAGTACTTC
NA	TRBV18	NA	13	TRBJ2-2	CASSPASAGELFF	TGTGCCAGCTCACCTGCTAGCGCCGGGGAGCTGTTTTTT
NA	TRBV7-9	NA	16	TRBJ2-7	CASSLVGRGDLYEQYF	TGTGCCAGCAGCTTAGTAGGCAGGGGGGATCTCTACGAGCAGTACTTC
NA	TRBV6-5	NA	12	TRBJ2-7	CASRDLAYEQYF	TGTGCCAGCAGGGATCTAGCCTACGAGCAGTACTTC